These 13 T cell receptor beta chains share one sample of origin, sequenced in a study of shared clonotypes between healthy human individuals (dated by TCRdb to 2019 to 2021). Libraries were built with the immunoSEQ multiplex PCR assay. TCRdb took over this immuneACCESS table, retaining in-frame rearrangements with V and J assigned. Such tables are incomplete; in checked studies, under half of the missing clones stem from an unresolved V gene, and the remainder is unexplained. The sample table holds over a million clones, of which 75% to 85% were seen once. The ten largest make up approximately 0.5% of the sample. The sequenced material came from memory CD4+ T cells from PBMCs. According to the study, the label for this sample's cell subset or site signals: CD45RA-negative fraction. The receptors were gathered from a man between 18 and 35 years old in good health. Some clones in this sample may be carry-over from other donors' samples.

The chain uses TRBV5-1 and TRBJ2-4; possible D gene TRBD1, 5 bases. Trimming shortened V by 7 bases and J by 5 bases, and 13 bases separated the two germline ends. Germline V gene sequence: CDR1 SGHRS, CDR2 YFSETQ. CDR3 length: 13 amino acids. The CDR3 loop reads CASGDRNQNIQYF. CDR3 nucleotides: TGCGCCAGCGGCGACAGAAACCAAAACATTCAGTACTTC.

The genes are TRBV7-9 and TRBJ2-4; tentatively, D is TRBD2 (5 bases). This CDR3 is 15 amino acids long. The ends were cut back, 5 bases at V and 4 bases at J, with 15 bases in the middle. Germline V gene sequence: CDR1 SEHNR, CDR2 FQNEAQ (reference sequence). This CDR3 reads CASSLTAEGKNIQYF. CDR3 sequence (DNA): TGTGCCAGCAGCCTCACTGCTGAGGGTAAAAACATTCAGTACTTC.

This clone was counted many times. The V call is TRBV18, the J call TRBJ1-3; D gene ambiguous. The CDR3 is 17 residues long. Germline V gene lookup returns CDR1 KGHSH and CDR2 LQKENI. V was shortened by 3 bases and J by 0 bases, with 15 bases between the two germline ends. CDR3 protein: CASSPIGTVSSGNTIYF. DNA of the CDR3: TGTGCCAGCTCACCCATAGGAACCGTAAGCTCTGGAAACACCATATATTTT.

Only a few counts were recorded for this clone. Possible read error: a much larger clone is one base away. The V call is TRBV4-2, the J call TRBJ1-1; D gene uncertain. V gave up 0 bases and J gave up 1 base, with 3 bases separating them. This CDR3 has 13 amino acids. CDR1 and CDR2 (germline): LGHNA, YNFKEQ. DNA of the CDR3: TGTGCCAGCAGCCAAGACAGGAACACTGAAGCTTTCTTT. Translating gives CASSQDRNTEAFF.

This clone was detected only a few times. The V call is TRBV19, the J call TRBJ2-1; D is perhaps TRBD1 (6 bases). Germline values: CDR1 LNHDA, CDR2 SQIVND (reference sequence). The CDR3 contains 15 residues. Trimming shortened V by 5 bases and J by 7 bases, and 18 bases separated the two germline ends. The chain's CDR3 is CASSSPLGGLNEQFF. The CDR3 DNA reads as TGTGCCAGTAGTTCTCCACTAGGGGGTTTAAATGAGCAGTTCTTC.

The chain is built from TRBV7-2 and TRBJ2-7, with 9 bases aligning to TRBD2. CDR1 and CDR2 (germline): SGHTA, FQGNSA. The CDR3 runs 14 residues. The ends lost 1 base at V and 6 bases at J; junction bases unmatched: 4. The CDR3 loop is CASSLVAGVTEQYF. CDR3 DNA: TGTGCCAGCAGCTTAGTAGCGGGAGTAACCGAGCAGTACTTC.

The chain links TRBV5-1 to TRBJ2-5; TRBD2 aligns across 7 bases. The CDR3 sequence is 15 residues long. The germline CDR1 and CDR2 sequences are SGHRS and YFSETQ. The V and J ends lost 0 bases and 2 bases, in that order; junction bases with no gene match: 4. CDR3 nucleotides: TGCGCCAGCAGCTTGGCAGGGACTAATCAAGAGACCCAGTACTTC. It yields the protein CASSLAGTNQETQYF.

The rearrangement uses TRBV6-6 and TRBJ1-4; D gene ambiguous. Trimming removed 2 bases from V and 3 bases from J, with 4 bases in between. The CDR3 sequence is 13 residues long. In germline, CDR1 is MNHNY, CDR2 SVGAGI (reference sequence). The CDR3 coding sequence is TGTGCCAGCAGTTACAGTCCTAATGAAAAACTGTTTTTT. Translation gives CASSYSPNEKLFF.

This clone was found once. V usage is TRBV5-1 and J usage is TRBJ2-5; 8 bases are a match to TRBD1. Germline lookup yields CDR1 SGHRS and CDR2 YFSETQ. J lost 5 bases, V lost 4 bases, and 10 bases had no gene match. The CDR3 has 15 amino acids. The CDR3: CASSPDGTGGETQYF. The CDR3 nucleotides are TGCGCCAGCAGCCCGGACGGGACAGGTGGGGAGACCCAGTACTTC.

The J gene is TRBJ2-7, the V gene TRBV5-4; 8 nucleotides line up with TRBD2. V trimming: 4 bases; J trimming: 2 bases; junction bases outside the gene matches: 11. This CDR3 contains 16 residues. Germline CDR1 reads SGHNT; CDR2 reads YYREEE (reference sequence). DNA for the CDR3: TGTGCCAGCAGCCCCGGGGGGGGACGAGGAGCCTACGAGCAGTACTTC. Translating it yields CASSPGGGRGAYEQYF. The full variable domain, its missing parts supplied by reference TRBV5-4 and TRBJ2-7, is ETGVTQSPTHLIKTRGQQVTLRCSSQSGHNTVSWYQQALGQGPQFIFQYYREEENGRGNFPPRFSGLQFPNYSSELNVNALELDDSALYLCASSPGGGRGAYEQYFGPGTRLTVT.

This chain uses TRBV19 with TRBJ1-5, with D maybe TRBD1 (5 bases). V was shortened by 3 bases and J by 2 bases, with 11 bases between the two germline ends. CDR1 and CDR2 (germline): LNHDA, SQIVND (reference sequence). The CDR3 length is 15 residues. The CDR3 spells CASSIIGGGNQPQHF. The DNA for the CDR3 is TGTGCCAGTAGTATTATTGGAGGGGGCAATCAGCCCCAGCATTTT.

This clone was picked up one time. The V and J genes are TRBV11-1 and TRBJ2-5; possible D gene TRBD2, 5 bases. CDR1 is SGHAT, CDR2 FQDESV, per germline (reference sequence). The CDR3 sequence is 15 residues long. V was clipped by 6 bases and J by 4 bases, with 18 bases between them. The CDR3, as DNA: TGTGCCAGCAGAGCCCGGATCTCGGGATCAGAGACCCAGTACTTC. Amino acids: CASRARISGSETQYF.

On this clone: Other nucleotide sequences in the sample specify the same CDR3. The J gene is TRBJ2-7, the V gene TRBV5-1; 10 nucleotides agree with TRBD1. The CDR3 is 14 residues long. Trimming at V came to 4 bases and at J to 4 bases, leaving 5 bases not matched to a gene. Germline CDR1 SGHRS, CDR2 YFSETQ. The CDR3 region is CASSRDRGSYEQYF. In DNA form, the CDR3 reads TGCGCCAGCAGCCGGGACAGGGGCTCGTACGAGCAGTACTTC.